This T cell receptor beta chain was found in a study of T cell changes during pregnancy in multiple sclerosis. The protocol was immunoSEQ multiplex PCR, while the TCRdb copy is restricted to in-frame clones and leaves out a portion. Among around 100,000 clones listed, 92% were seen once. Trimming left V 0 bases short and J 1 base short, with 3 bases between. The CDR3 has 13 amino acids. Per germline, CDR1 MNHNY and CDR2 SVGAGI (reference sequence). Sequenced here: peripheral blood, sampled after pregnancy. This TCR came from a female donor with multiple sclerosis, enrolled in a pregnancy study. This rearrangement joins TRBV6-6 to TRBJ1-1; D unclear. The CDR3 sequence: CASSYSRNTEAFF. The CDR3 bases are TGTGCCAGCAGTTACTCGAGGAACACTGAAGCTTTCTTT.